This T cell receptor (beta chain) was found in a study of T-cell reconstitution after alpha-beta-depleted transplantation in children. Regarding the study as a whole: It was newly produced T cells that mostly accounted for T-cell counts and diversity one year after transplant. There were reportedly several hundred expanded graft clones from which alpha-beta T cells came about two months after transplant. It was surviving recipient T cells and thymic progenitors that gave some patients high TCRbeta diversity at day 60.

Unique molecular identifiers were incorporated when the TCRbeta library was constructed. TCRdb used MiXCR to reprocess the PCR reads, holding one entry per CDR3 protein. There are under 750,000 distinct CDR3 sequences in the sample; 23% occur only once, and about 14% lies in the top ten. This clonotype has just a few counts. What it binds is unknown. From germline, CDR1 is MDHEN and CDR2 SYDVKM. V lost 3 bases and J lost 0, with 20 bases in between. The CDR3 extends over 18 amino acids. Material: PBMCs, mostly from graft donor cells, obtained 360 days after TCRalphabeta/CD19-depleted stem cell transplant. The receptor comes from a boy in the first two years of life who had a stem cell transplant for acute myeloid leukemia, so the T cells may come from the graft donor. The chain uses TRBV28 and TRBJ1-1, with no clear D. CDR3 sequence: CASSFPLEIQRLNTEAFF. The CDR3 coding sequence is TGTGCCAGCAGTTTCCCGCTTGAGATTCAGCGCCTGAACACTGAAGCTTTCTTT.